Sequencing of this T cell receptor beta chain was carried out in a study of post-analysis software for immune sequencing data. Unique molecular identifiers were built into the TCR beta cDNA libraries. T cells, roughly 0.85 to 10 million of them, yielded some 500,000 cDNA molecules. TCRdb reprocessed the PCR reads via MiXCR and lists one record per CDR3 protein. Of roughly 730,000 distinct CDR3 sequences listed, 25% to 30% are singletons. Overall study findings and caveats: Samples from a shared batch, those prepared together, strongly co-clustered by F measure. When compared against controls, multiple sclerosis patients showed significantly lower normalized Chao1 diversity. Patients used about 5 TRBV segments, including TRBV5-6, TRBV5-1 and TRBV20-1, more often than controls.

The CDR3 is 13 residues long. V shed 4 bases, J shed 11 bases, and the junction held 9 bases outside the gene matches. CDR1 KGHDR and CDR2 SFDVKD come from the germline V gene. This clonotype was detected a few times. As yet, its antigen is unknown. The sample comprised blood. This sequence joins TRBV24-1 and TRBJ2-5, with 7 positions matching TRBD2. The TCR sequence derives from a girl between 5 and 17 years old with multiple sclerosis. The DNA of the CDR3 is TGTGCCACCAGTGAGCGGGGGTACAATGAGCAGTACTTC. Amino acid sequence: CATSERGYNEQYF.